This T cell receptor (beta chain) was observed in a study of T cell responses to AZD1222 COVID-19 vaccine. Study findings and constraints: Most donors were white British, females outnumbered males, and clonal diversity was possibly underestimated. Baseline antibody screening turned up just six or seven seropositive AZD1222 recipients. Targets within unmutated variant regions were reportedly found for nearly half of spike-specific TCRs.

In the case of this clone: Its antigen is currently unknown.

The repertoire was sequenced with immunoSEQ multiplex PCR; TCRdb's copy has only in-frame clones and lacks some. This table has tens of thousands of clones, roughly 88% appearing once. Doses given second, at about 4 or about 12 weeks, were pooled. The clonotype was recovered from an adult who received the AZD1222 COVID-19 vaccine. This material consisted of peripheral blood, taken 28 days after the second AZD1222 dose.

CDR3 region: CASSLPPGEHSYEQYF. CDR3 bases: TGTGCCAGCAGCTTACCCCCCGGTGAACACTCCTACGAGCAGTACTTC. This rearrangement joins TRBV5-6 to TRBJ2-7; D not resolved. Germline V CDR1 and CDR2: SGHDT, YYEEEE. The CDR3 is made up of 16 amino acids. Trimming took 2 bases from V and 0 from J, leaving 15 bases between them.